One sample yielded the 27 T cell receptor beta chains listed below, sequenced in a study of T cell changes during pregnancy in multiple sclerosis. Generated by immunoSEQ multiplex PCR, the TCRdb table keeps only in-frame clones and is missing some. The repertoire holds about 93,000 clones, with 92% as singletons. Sequenced material: peripheral blood, taken after pregnancy. These receptors were collected from a female donor with multiple sclerosis, enrolled in a pregnancy study.

The chain recombines TRBV6-5 with TRBJ1-1, with TRBD1 matching 7 bases. Germline CDR1 reads MNHEY; CDR2 reads SVGAGI. The CDR3 length is 15 residues. V dropped 8 bases and J dropped 1; count of bases not matched to a gene: 10. The CDR3 spells CASSYSRGQNTEAFF. The CDR3 DNA follows: TGTGCCAGCTCTTATTCAAGGGGGCAGAACACTGAAGCTTTCTTT.

This chain links TRBV4-2 with TRBJ2-2; 8 bases align to TRBD2. Trimming removed 1 base from V and 6 bases from J; junction bases left unmatched: 10. CDR1 is LGHNA, CDR2 YNFKEQ, per germline. This CDR3 region has 17 residues. The DNA of the CDR3 is TGTGCCAGCAGCCAAGTTCTTTTACGGGAGGGCCCCGGGGAGCTGTTTTTT. This translates into CASSQVLLREGPGELFF.

V gene TRBV7-9 combines with J gene TRBJ2-1; 13 bases are a match to TRBD2. Germline CDR1 is SEHNR and CDR2 is FQNEAQ (reference sequence). J lost 6 bases, V lost 4 bases, and 3 bases had no gene match. This CDR3 has 15 residues. The CDR3 loop is CASSSGTSGINEQFF. In DNA form, the CDR3 reads TGTGCCAGCAGCTCCGGGACTAGCGGGATCAATGAGCAGTTCTTC.

The rearrangement joins TRBV19 to TRBJ1-4; D is possibly TRBD1 (5 bases). There are 15 residues in the CDR3. Trimming stripped 7 bases from V and 7 bases from J, with 19 bases between. Germline V gene lookup returns CDR1 LNHDA and CDR2 SQIVND (reference sequence). This chain's CDR3 is CASKSMVGRPEKLFF. CDR3 coding DNA: TGTGCCAGTAAATCCATGGTGGGGCGCCCTGAAAAACTGTTTTTT.

The CDR3: CASTRQGANSLYGYTF. In DNA form, the CDR3 reads TGTGCCAGTACCCGACAGGGGGCGAATTCGCTCTATGGCTACACCTTC. J is TRBJ1-2 and V is TRBV19, with 10 nucleotides matching TRBD1. CDR1 and CDR2 from the germline V gene are LNHDA and SQIVND (reference sequence). The CDR3 covers 16 residues. Unmatched junction bases numbered 12, after V lost 7 bases and J lost 4 bases. Using reference TRBV19 and TRBJ1-2 for the parts outside the CDR3, the full variable domain is DGGITQSPKYLFRKEGQNVTLSCEQNLNHDAMYWYRQDPGQGLRLIYYSQIVNDFQKGDIAEGYSVSREKKESFPLTVTSAQKNPTAFYLCASTRQGANSLYGYTFGSGTRLTVV.

This rearrangement joins TRBV5-4 to TRBJ2-3, with D unclear. V lost 4 bases, J lost 2 bases, and 8 bases lay in between. CDR1 is SGHNT, CDR2 YYREEE, per germline (reference sequence). This CDR3 spans 13 amino acids. The CDR3 DNA is TGTGCCAGCAGCCCGGAGCCCACAGATACGCAGTATTTT. Amino acids: CASSPEPTDTQYF.

The J gene is TRBJ1-1, the V gene TRBV30; 11 positions agree with TRBD1. This CDR3 is built from 16 residues. CDR1 and CDR2 (germline): GTSNPN, SVGIG (reference sequence). V lost 2 bases to trimming and J lost 5 bases; unmatched junction nucleotides: 10. CDR3: CAWSTPGQGVGTEAFF. CDR3 sequence (DNA): TGTGCCTGGAGTACACCGGGACAGGGGGTTGGTACTGAAGCTTTCTTT.

The J gene is TRBJ2-2, the V gene TRBV9; D remains unclear. The CDR3 spans 11 residues. In germline, CDR1 is SGDLS, CDR2 YYNGEE. V lost 5 bases and J 7 bases, leaving 6 bases between the germline ends. CDR3 nucleotide sequence: TGTGCCAGCAGGAGGAACGGGGAGCTGTTTTTT. Protein product: CASRRNGELFF.

This sequence joins TRBV5-6 and TRBJ1-4; D is perhaps TRBD1 (6 bases). Per the germline V gene, CDR1 is SGHDT and CDR2 is YYEEEE. This CDR3 comprises 15 residues. V was shortened by 5 bases and J by 4 bases, with 15 bases between the two germline ends. The CDR3 protein is CASSPLQGYNEKLFF. The CDR3 region has the DNA TGTGCCAGCAGTCCTCTACAGGGCTATAATGAAAAACTGTTTTTT.

This chain connects TRBV2 to TRBJ1-1, with D tentatively TRBD1 (6 bases). This CDR3 contains 14 residues. V gave up 4 bases and J gave up 1 base, with 10 bases separating them. Germline loops: CDR1 SNHLY, CDR2 FYNNEI. Here the CDR3 reads CASSGLQGNTEAFF. The CDR3 bases are TGTGCCAGCAGTGGTTTACAGGGGAACACTGAAGCTTTCTTT. The full variable domain, completed using reference TRBV2 and TRBJ1-1, is EPEVTQTPSHQVTQMGQEVILRCVPISNHLYFYWYRQILGQKVEFLVSFYNNEISEKSEIFDDQFSVERPDGSNFTLKIRSTKLEDSAMYFCASSGLQGNTEAFFGQGTRLTVV.

The genes are TRBV5-6 and TRBJ2-3; D perhaps matches TRBD1 (5 bases). V was trimmed by 4 bases and J by 7 bases, leaving 19 bases between them. Germline CDR1 is SGHDT and CDR2 is YYEEEE. This CDR3 is 15 amino acids long. The CDR3 is CASSVVIQVENTQYF. The CDR3 DNA follows: TGTGCCAGCAGCGTGGTAATACAGGTCGAGAATACGCAGTATTTT.

This sequence joins TRBV5-8 and TRBJ1-5; D might be TRBD1 (5 bases). Trimming removed 1 base from V and 2 bases from J, with 22 bases in between. This CDR3 spans 19 amino acids. Germline loops: CDR1 SGHTS, CDR2 YDEGEE. For the CDR3, the DNA is TGTGCCAGCAGCTTGTCGCTTTCCGACAGAACCTCACGCAATCAGCCCCAGCATTTT. Amino acid sequence: CASSLSLSDRTSRNQPQHF.

The rearrangement joins TRBV7-2 to TRBJ1-2, with D perhaps matching TRBD1 (6 bases). The V and J ends lost 5 bases and 4 bases respectively, with 14 bases between them. The CDR3 spans 14 residues. Germline V gives CDR1 SGHTA, CDR2 FQGNSA. In DNA, the CDR3 is TGTGCCAGCAGCACCGGACAGTTTTTCTATGGCTACACCTTC. Protein product: CASSTGQFFYGYTF.

The chain uses TRBV7-2 and TRBJ1-2; the D gene is possibly TRBD1 (6 bases). V dropped 2 bases and J dropped 9 bases, with 13 bases sitting between them. CDR1 is SGHTA and CDR2 is FQGNSA in the germline V gene. CDR3 length equals 13 residues. CDR3 nucleotides: TGTGCCAGCAGCTTACGGCTACAGGGACGCTACACCTTC. Its protein is CASSLRLQGRYTF.

V gene TRBV30 combines with J gene TRBJ1-2; perhaps TRBD1 as D (5 bases). The V gene lost 5 bases and the J gene lost 8 bases, with 18 bases spanning the gap. The CDR3 is made up of 13 amino acids. Germline loops: CDR1 GTSNPN, CDR2 SVGIG (reference sequence). The CDR3 is CAWVRGMIRGYTF. In nucleotides, the CDR3 is TGTGCCTGGGTCCGGGGGATGATTCGCGGCTACACCTTC.

This chain joins TRBV6-6 and TRBJ2-3; 11 bases are shared with TRBD1. J gave up 7 bases and V 6 bases, and 6 bases lay outside the gene matches. Germline V gene data show CDR1 as MNHNY and CDR2 as SVGAGI (reference sequence). The CDR3 spans 14 residues. The CDR3 protein is CASRPGQGDYTQYF. Here the CDR3 DNA reads TGTGCCAGCAGGCCGGGACAGGGGGATTATACGCAGTATTTT.

The chain carries TRBV19 and TRBJ2-1; 9 positions agree with TRBD2. J gave up 6 bases and V 3 bases, and 6 bases lay outside the gene matches. Germline V gene lookup returns CDR1 LNHDA and CDR2 SQIVND (reference sequence). CDR3 size: 15 residues. The CDR3 sequence is CASSISAGGPNEQFF. Written as DNA, the CDR3 is TGTGCCAGTAGTATCAGCGCGGGGGGGCCCAATGAGCAGTTCTTC.

J is TRBJ2-2 and V is TRBV30; D ambiguous. The ends were cut back, 3 bases at V and 6 bases at J, with 5 bases in the middle. The CDR3 is 11 amino acids. From germline, CDR1 is GTSNPN and CDR2 SVGIG (reference sequence). In DNA, the CDR3 is TGTGCCTGGAGGGTAGCCGGGGAGCTGTTTTTT. Translation gives CAWRVAGELFF.

The chain joins TRBV18 to TRBJ1-1; TRBD1 is a possible D gene (5 bases). V lost 3 bases, J lost 5 bases, and 16 bases lay in between. Germline values: CDR1 KGHSH, CDR2 LQKENI. The CDR3 covers 15 residues. The CDR3 here is CASSPLAQGGTEAFF. The CDR3 region has the DNA TGTGCCAGCTCACCTCTCGCCCAGGGCGGTACTGAAGCTTTCTTT.

This chain connects TRBV19 to TRBJ2-7; 12 bases are a match to TRBD2. Germline-derived CDR1 and CDR2 are LNHDA and SQIVND (reference sequence). V trimming: 6 bases; J trimming: 2 bases; junction bases outside the gene matches: 8. This CDR3 is built from 16 residues. CDR3 protein: CASSPTSGSRTYEQYF. The CDR3 region has the DNA TGTGCCAGTAGCCCGACTAGCGGGAGCAGGACCTACGAGCAGTACTTC.

The chain recombines TRBV29-1 with TRBJ1-2; TRBD1 aligns across 7 bases. The V segment lost 0 bases and the J segment 5 bases; nucleotides outside the gene matches: 6. The germline gives CDR1 SQVTM, CDR2 ANQGSEA. This CDR3 contains 14 residues. This CDR3 reads CSVEDLGTAYGYTF. In DNA, the CDR3 is TGCAGCGTTGAAGATTTGGGGACAGCTTATGGCTACACCTTC.

V and J are TRBV6-5 and TRBJ2-1; 8 bases fit TRBD1. The V gene end was trimmed by 6 bases and the J gene end by 7 bases; junction bases not matched to a gene: 11. CDR3 length equals 15 residues. Looked up from germline, CDR1 is MNHEY and CDR2 is SVGAGI. This CDR3 is CASSYPGTGQNEQFF. CDR3 sequence (DNA): TGTGCCAGCAGCTATCCCGGGACAGGACAGAATGAGCAGTTCTTC.

The chain combines TRBV29-1 with TRBJ2-3, with TRBD2 matching 11 bases. V lost 8 bases, J lost 0 bases, and 7 bases stayed unmatched. The CDR3 loop spans 15 amino acids. Germline V gives CDR1 SQVTM, CDR2 ANQGSEA. The CDR3 is CSHTGTSGSTDTQYF. As DNA, the CDR3 is TGCAGCCATACCGGGACTAGCGGAAGCACAGATACGCAGTATTTT.

This clone has a handful of counts. CDR3: CASSQEFRGHYNEQFF. The CDR3 DNA sequence: TGTGCCAGCAGCCAAGAATTCAGAGGTCACTACAATGAGCAGTTCTTC. The chain recombines TRBV14 with TRBJ2-1; D is undetermined. The germline V gene has CDR1 SGHDN and CDR2 FVKESK. V lost 0 bases and J 3 bases, leaving 12 bases between the germline ends. The CDR3 loop spans 16 amino acids.

V usage is TRBV25-1 and J usage is TRBJ2-3; no firm D call. Per germline, CDR1 MGHDK and CDR2 SYGVNS. The CDR3 runs to 11 residues. Trimming took 8 bases from V and 9 from J, leaving 12 bases between them. For the CDR3, the DNA is TGTGCCAGCTCCCAAACGCGGACGCAGTATTTT. This sequence encodes CASSQTRTQYF.

DNA for the CDR3: TGTGCCAGCTCCCAGACTCGGCGTAATTCACCCCTCCACTTT. The encoded protein is CASSQTRRNSPLHF. The chain uses TRBV18 and TRBJ1-6; D gene ambiguous. The germline CDR1 and CDR2 sequences are KGHSH and LQKENI. This CDR3 has 14 amino acids. V gave up 6 bases and J gave up 6 bases, with 12 bases separating them.

V and J are TRBV27 and TRBJ2-1; TRBD2 aligns across 10 bases. The CDR3 is 16 amino acids. Germline CDR1 reads MNHEY; CDR2 reads SMNVEV (reference sequence). V was clipped by 5 bases and J by 2 bases; unmatched bases: 6. The DNA for the CDR3 is TGTGCCAGCAGTCTACTAGCGGGGCTGCCCTACAATGAGCAGTTCTTC. This encodes CASSLLAGLPYNEQFF.